This TCR beta chain emerged from a study of T cell responses to AZD1222 COVID-19 vaccine. On this clone: Antigen unknown.

The study, taken as a whole, reports: Females made up more of the donors, who were largely white British, and clonal diversity may have come out too low. Spike-wide vaccine-associated CD4 TCRs dominated at 160-218 and 743-854.

Here immunoSEQ multiplex PCR was the method, and the copy in TCRdb shows in-frame clones only, minus some. Of approximately 170,000 clones listed, around 88% are singletons. Analysis merged second doses at about 4 or about 12 weeks. The specimen comprised peripheral blood, sampled 28 days after the second AZD1222 dose. The clonotype originates from an adult who received the AZD1222 COVID-19 vaccine.

The CDR3 loop reads CASALAGGLQETQYF. The CDR3 bases are TGCGCCAGCGCACTAGCGGGGGGCCTCCAAGAGACCCAGTACTTC. This chain links TRBV5-1 with TRBJ2-5, with TRBD2 matching 12 bases. Germline V gene sequence: CDR1 SGHRS, CDR2 YFSETQ. This CDR3 comprises 15 residues. The V and J ends lost 7 bases and 1 base, in that order; junction bases with no gene match: 5.